This T cell receptor beta chain appears in the sequencing data of a study of shared clonotypes between healthy human individuals. Study summary: Per-donor plates numbered three CD4 naive, three CD4 memory, two CD8 naive and one CD8 memory.

With respect to this clone: Its antigen remains unidentified.

Naive CD8 isolation took CD45RO-negative cells positively selected for CCR7 and excluded terminally differentiated effector memory CD45RA+ cells. The CDR3 length is 15 residues. Germline values: CDR1 SNHLY, CDR2 FYNNEI. The V gene lost 8 bases and the J gene lost 2 bases, with 19 bases spanning the gap. Broader study findings: Exclusively blood specimens were collected; tissue repertoires likely differ. Generation probabilities were higher for clonotypes shared across all four sorted-subset donors than for unshared ones.

The repertoire was sequenced with immunoSEQ multiplex PCR; TCRdb's copy has only in-frame clones and lacks some. The sample shows about 590,000 clones, around 95% of them seen only once. The gene calls are TRBV2 and TRBJ2-7; D is perhaps TRBD2 (5 bases). The sequenced sample was naive CD8+ T cells sorted from blood. The clonotype comes from a young woman in good health. The CDR3 region is CASGDRLAPPYEQYF. The CDR3 bases are TGTGCCAGCGGCGATCGGCTAGCCCCCCCCTACGAGCAGTACTTC. Full variable domain (rest looked up from reference TRBV2 and TRBJ2-7): EPEVTQTPSHQVTQMGQEVILRCVPISNHLYFYWYRQILGQKVEFLVSFYNNEISEKSEIFDDQFSVERPDGSNFTLKIRSTKLEDSAMYFCASGDRLAPPYEQYFGPGTRLTVT.